The T cell receptor beta chain under discussion was sequenced for a study of T cell responses to AZD1222 COVID-19 vaccine. The method was immunoSEQ multiplex PCR; TCRdb's version includes in-frame clones alone and lacks a portion of them. The sample yields about 98,000 clones, almost 90% seen once. Germline CDR1 SGDLS, CDR2 YYNGEE. The J segment lost 3 bases and the V segment lost 4 bases, leaving 5 bases of the junction unmatched. The CDR3 runs 15 residues. The sequence was collected from an adult in good health. The V call is TRBV9, the J call TRBJ1-5; the match to TRBD1 covers 9 bases. The sample in question was peripheral blood, obtained on day 0 of MenACWY control vaccination. The CDR3 region is CASSPRDRDNQPQHF. The CDR3 DNA follows: TGTGCCAGCAGCCCGAGGGACAGGGACAATCAGCCCCAGCATTTT.